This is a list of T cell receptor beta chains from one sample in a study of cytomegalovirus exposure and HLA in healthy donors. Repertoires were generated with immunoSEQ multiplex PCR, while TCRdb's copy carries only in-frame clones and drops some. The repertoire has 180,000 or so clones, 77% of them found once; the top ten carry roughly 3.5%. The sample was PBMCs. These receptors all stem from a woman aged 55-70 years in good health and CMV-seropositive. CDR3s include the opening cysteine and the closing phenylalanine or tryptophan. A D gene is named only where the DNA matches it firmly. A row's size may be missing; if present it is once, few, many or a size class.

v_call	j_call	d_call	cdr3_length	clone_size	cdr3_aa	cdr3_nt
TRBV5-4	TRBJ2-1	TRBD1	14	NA	CASSDRTGRGEQFF	TGTGCCAGCAGCGATCGGACAGGAAGAGGCGAGCAGTTCTTC
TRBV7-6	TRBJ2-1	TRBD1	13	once	CASSLTGLHEQFF	TGTGCCAGCAGCTTGACAGGGTTGCATGAGCAGTTCTTC
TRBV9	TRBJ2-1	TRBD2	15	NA	CASSGTSGSYNEQFF	TGTGCCAGCAGCGGGACTAGCGGGTCCTACAATGAGCAGTTCTTC
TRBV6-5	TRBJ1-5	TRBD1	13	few	CASGDRGNQPQHF	TGTGCCAGCGGTGACAGGGGGAATCAGCCCCAGCATTTT
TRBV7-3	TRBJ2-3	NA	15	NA	CASNAGHMGTDTQYF	TGTGCCAGCAACGCCGGACATATGGGCACAGATACGCAGTATTTT
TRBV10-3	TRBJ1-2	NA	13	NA	CAISGGGNYGYTF	TGTGCCATCAGTGGCGGAGGGAACTATGGCTACACCTTC
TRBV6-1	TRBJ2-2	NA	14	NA	CASSGGFRAGELFF	TGTGCCAGCAGTGGAGGCTTCCGGGCCGGGGAGCTGTTTTTT
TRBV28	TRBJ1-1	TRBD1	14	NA	CASSFGTGGLEAFF	TGTGCCAGCAGTTTCGGGACAGGGGGCTTAGAAGCTTTCTTT
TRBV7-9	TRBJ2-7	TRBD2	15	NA	CASSRGASGAYEQYF	TGTGCCAGCAGCCGAGGGGCTAGCGGGGCCTACGAGCAGTACTTC
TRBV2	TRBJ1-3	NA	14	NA	CASSWADSGNTIYF	TGTGCCAGCAGCTGGGCCGACTCTGGAAACACCATATATTTT
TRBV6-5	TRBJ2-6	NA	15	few	CASSWKASGANGLTF	TGTGCCAGCAGTTGGAAGGCTTCTGGGGCCAACGGCCTGACTTTC
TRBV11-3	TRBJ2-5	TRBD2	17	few	CASSLGGSGALQETQYF	TGTGCCAGCAGCTTAGGTGGTAGCGGGGCCCTACAAGAGACCCAGTACTTC
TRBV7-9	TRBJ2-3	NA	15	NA	CASSERAPRTDTQYF	TGTGCCAGCAGCGAGAGGGCCCCCAGGACAGATACGCAGTATTTT
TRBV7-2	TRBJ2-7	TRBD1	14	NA	CASSEGQGAYEQYF	TGTGCCAGCAGCGAGGGACAGGGGGCCTACGAGCAGTACTTC
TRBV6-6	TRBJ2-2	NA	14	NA	CASSRQILTGELFF	TGTGCCAGCAGTCGTCAGATTCTCACCGGGGAGCTGTTTTTT
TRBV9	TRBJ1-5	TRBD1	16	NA	CASSVGTGGSNQPQHF	TGTGCCAGCAGCGTAGGGACAGGGGGTTCCAATCAGCCCCAGCATTTT
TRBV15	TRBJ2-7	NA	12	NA	CATSRAAYEQYF	TGTGCCACCAGCAGAGCTGCCTACGAGCAGTACTTC
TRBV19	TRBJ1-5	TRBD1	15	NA	CASNYDRGDNQPQHF	TGTGCCAGTAATTATGACAGGGGCGACAATCAGCCCCAGCATTTT
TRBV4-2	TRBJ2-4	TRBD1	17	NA	CASSQDGDRVDKNSQYF	TGTGCCAGCAGCCAAGATGGGGACAGGGTGGACAAAAACAGTCAGTACTTC
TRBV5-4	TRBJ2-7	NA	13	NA	CASSLTVDYEQYF	TGTGCCAGCAGCTTGACAGTGGACTACGAGCAGTACTTC
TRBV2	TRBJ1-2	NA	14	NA	CASTGTTSGGGYTF	TGTGCCAGCACTGGGACAACCTCGGGTGGTGGCTACACCTTC
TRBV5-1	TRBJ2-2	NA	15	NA	CASSLEGLNTGELFF	TGCGCCAGCAGCTTGGAGGGGCTTAACACCGGGGAGCTGTTTTTT
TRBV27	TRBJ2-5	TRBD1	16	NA	CASSLLGTGTQETQYF	TGTGCCAGCAGTTTATTGGGGACAGGGACTCAAGAGACCCAGTACTTC
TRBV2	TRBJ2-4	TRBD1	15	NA	CASKDRGLAKNIQYF	TGTGCCAGCAAGGACAGGGGGCTAGCCAAAAACATTCAGTACTTC
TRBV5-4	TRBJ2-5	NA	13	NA	CASSLALQETQYF	TGTGCCAGCAGCTTAGCCCTCCAAGAGACCCAGTACTTC
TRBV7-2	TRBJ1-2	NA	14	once	CASSPRRGEEGYTF	TGTGCCAGCAGCCCTCGTCGCGGGGAAGAGGGCTACACCTTC
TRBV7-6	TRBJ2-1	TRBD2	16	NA	CASSLFPSGRIHEQFF	TGTGCCAGCAGCTTATTCCCTAGCGGGAGGATCCATGAGCAGTTCTTC
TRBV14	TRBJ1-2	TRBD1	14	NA	CASSRTLQGDGYTF	TGTGCCAGCAGCCGAACGCTCCAGGGGGATGGCTACACCTTC
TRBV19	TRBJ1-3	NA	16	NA	CASSRGRILSGNTIYF	TGTGCCAGTAGTCGAGGAAGAATCTTGTCGGGAAACACCATATATTTT
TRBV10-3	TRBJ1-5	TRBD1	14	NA	CAIRGDREGQPQHF	TGTGCCATCAGAGGTGACAGGGAAGGTCAGCCCCAGCATTTT
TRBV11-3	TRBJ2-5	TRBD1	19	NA	CASSPGLRAGTGHQETQYF	TGTGCCAGCAGCCCCGGACTCCGGGCCGGGACAGGGCACCAAGAGACCCAGTACTTC
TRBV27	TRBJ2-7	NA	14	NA	CASRPQTDTYEQYF	TGTGCCAGCAGACCTCAGACGGACACCTACGAGCAGTACTTC
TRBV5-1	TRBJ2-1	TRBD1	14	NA	CASSPGTDRNEQFF	TGCGCCAGCAGCCCCGGGACAGATAGGAATGAGCAGTTCTTC
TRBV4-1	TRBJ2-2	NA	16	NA	CASSRRVRGSTGELFF	TGCGCCAGCAGCCGCCGGGTAAGGGGTTCCACCGGGGAGCTGTTTTTT
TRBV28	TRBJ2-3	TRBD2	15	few	CASSSLAGGTDTQYF	TGTGCCAGCAGTTCACTAGCGGGGGGCACAGATACGCAGTATTTT
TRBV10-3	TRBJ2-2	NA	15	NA	CAISGGGQGTGELFF	TGTGCCATCAGTGGGGGGGGGCAGGGAACCGGGGAGCTGTTTTTT
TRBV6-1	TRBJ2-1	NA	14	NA	CASIPGAPYNEQFF	TGTGCCAGCATCCCAGGCGCCCCCTACAATGAGCAGTTCTTC
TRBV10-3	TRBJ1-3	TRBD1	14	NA	CAIKQGAAGNTIYF	TGTGCCATCAAACAGGGGGCGGCTGGAAACACCATATATTTT
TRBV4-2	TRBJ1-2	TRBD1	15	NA	CASSRNADRRYGYTF	TGTGCCAGCAGCCGGAATGCGGACAGGCGGTATGGCTACACCTTC
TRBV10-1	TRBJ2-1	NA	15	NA	CASRGQHSSYNEQFF	TGCGCCAGCAGGGGTCAACACAGCTCCTACAATGAGCAGTTCTTC
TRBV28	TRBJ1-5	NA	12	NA	CASSSSTRPQHF	TGTGCCAGCAGTTCTAGCACTCGGCCCCAGCATTTT
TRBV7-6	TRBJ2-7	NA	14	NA	CASSRSGVSYEQYF	TGTGCCAGCAGCCGATCGGGGGTCTCCTACGAGCAGTACTTC
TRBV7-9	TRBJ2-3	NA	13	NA	CASSLGSLDTQYF	TGTGCCAGCAGCCTCGGGAGTCTCGATACGCAGTATTTT
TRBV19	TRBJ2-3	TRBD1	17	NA	CASSISADRAITDTQYF	TGTGCCAGTAGTATATCTGCCGACAGGGCCATCACAGATACGCAGTATTTT